Sequencing of this T cell receptor beta chain was carried out in a study of T cell repertoires in ileal Crohn's disease. Study-wide points: Every patient over 26.8% clonality showed endoscopic recurrence.

Only in-frame clones appear in the TCRdb table, and some are missing; sequencing was by immunoSEQ multiplex PCR. Altogether several thousand clones are present, about 79% being singletons, with the ten largest covering under 7.5%. In regard to this clone: What it binds is not known.

This receptor was obtained from an adult with Crohn's disease. Sequencing was done on a sample of ileal tissue.

For the CDR3, the DNA is TGTGCCAGCCAAACAGGGATGGACTACGAGCAGTACTTC. Amino acids: CASQTGMDYEQYF. The rearrangement links TRBV28 to TRBJ2-7, with D possibly being TRBD1 (6 bases). This CDR3 comprises 13 residues. V lost 8 bases, J lost 3 bases, and 14 bases lay in between. Germline V gives CDR1 MDHEN, CDR2 SYDVKM.